A single sample is the source of the 19 T cell receptor beta chains below, sequenced in a study of cytomegalovirus exposure and HLA in healthy donors. The PCR used 60 Vbeta and 13 Jbeta primers. Sequencing was performed with immunoSEQ multiplex PCR; in TCRdb, only in-frame clones are kept and a portion is missing. The sample spans about 200,000 clones; the ten largest clones claim 0.74%. Sequencing was carried out using PBMCs. The receptor set was obtained from a boy between 5 and 17 years old in good health and CMV-seronegative.

The chain links TRBV11-2 to TRBJ2-1, with D maybe TRBD2 (5 bases). This CDR3 has 16 residues. V lost 5 bases to trimming and J lost 4 bases, with 18 bases between them. The germline V gene encodes CDR1 SGHAT and CDR2 FQNNGV. CDR3 nucleotides: TGTGCCAGCAGCGACGGACGACTAAGCGCGTACAATGAGCAGTTCTTC. The encoded protein is CASSDGRLSAYNEQFF.

Written as DNA, the CDR3 is TGTGCCAGCAGTGATCTGGACAGGGGGCAAATTTATAATTCACCCCTCCACTTT. Translated, it gives CASSDLDRGQIYNSPLHF. The genes are TRBV2 and TRBJ1-6; 11 bases agree with TRBD1. V dropped 3 bases and J dropped 4; count of bases not matched to a gene: 8. The germline gives CDR1 SNHLY, CDR2 FYNNEI. This CDR3 has 18 amino acids.

This chain links TRBV6-1 with TRBJ1-1, with a possible D match to TRBD1 (5 bases). Between the trimmed V and J ends, which lost 2 bases and 4 bases, there was a span of 14 bases. Germline V lookup: CDR1 MNHNS, CDR2 SASEGT. This CDR3 contains 15 residues. CDR3 nucleotide sequence: TGTGCCAGCAGTGAATCTCGGGGGTGGAGCACTGAAGCTTTCTTT. This encodes CASSESRGWSTEAFF.

The chain is built from TRBV7-2 and TRBJ2-6; D unresolved. Germline CDR1 and CDR2: SGHTA and FQGNSA. The CDR3 loop spans 14 amino acids. V dropped 2 bases and J dropped 2 bases, with 4 bases sitting between them. The CDR3 DNA sequence: TGTGCCAGCAGCTTATTTACTGGGGCCAACGTCCTGACTTTC. This translates into CASSLFTGANVLTF.

The chain uses TRBV5-1 and TRBJ1-6; D is possibly TRBD1 (6 bases). The germline V gene has CDR1 SGHRS and CDR2 YFSETQ. The CDR3 loop spans 18 amino acids. V was trimmed by 0 bases and J by 2 bases, leaving 15 bases between them. Here the CDR3 reads CASSLVGWGGTYNSPLHF. In nucleotides, the CDR3 is TGCGCCAGCAGCTTGGTTGGTTGGGGGGGCACCTATAATTCACCCCTCCACTTT.

V gene TRBV30 combines with J gene TRBJ2-3; 7 bases are shared with TRBD1. V shed 3 bases, J shed 1 base, and the junction held 4 bases outside the gene matches. CDR3 length equals 14 residues. Germline lookup yields CDR1 GTSNPN and CDR2 SVGIG (reference sequence). The CDR3 spells CAWRQGFGTDTQYF. In nucleotides, the CDR3 is TGTGCCTGGAGACAGGGGTTCGGCACAGATACGCAGTATTTT.

V is TRBV7-9 and J is TRBJ2-3, with 9 bases fitting TRBD2. This CDR3 contains 15 residues. Germline trimming cut 1 base from V and 6 bases from J; bases unmatched to any gene: 5. The germline V gene encodes CDR1 SEHNR and CDR2 FQNEAQ (reference sequence). The CDR3 loop reads CASSLVGSGGDTQYF. CDR3 DNA: TGTGCCAGCAGCTTAGTAGGTAGCGGGGGCGATACGCAGTATTTT.

The chain recombines TRBV19 with TRBJ2-7; D possibly corresponds to TRBD1 (6 bases). The germline V gene encodes CDR1 LNHDA and CDR2 SQIVND (reference sequence). This CDR3 has 15 residues. V was pared by 3 bases and J by 2 bases, with 14 bases between. CDR3 protein: CASSIVRGPTYEQYF. The CDR3 region has the DNA TGTGCCAGTAGTATTGTCAGGGGCCCCACCTACGAGCAGTACTTC. The complete variable domain, with remaining parts taken from reference TRBV19 and TRBJ2-7, reads DGGITQSPKYLFRKEGQNVTLSCEQNLNHDAMYWYRQDPGQGLRLIYYSQIVNDFQKGDIAEGYSVSREKKESFPLTVTSAQKNPTAFYLCASSIVRGPTYEQYFGPGTRLTVT.

V usage is TRBV7-3 and J usage is TRBJ2-2, with D perhaps TRBD2 (6 bases). The CDR3 runs 15 residues. From germline, CDR1 is SGHTA and CDR2 FQGTGA. V was pared by 5 bases and J by 0 bases, with 10 bases between. CDR3: CASSPRETNTGELFF. The CDR3 coding sequence is TGTGCCAGCAGCCCCCGGGAGACGAACACCGGGGAGCTGTTTTTT.

This chain links TRBV14 with TRBJ2-7, with 14 bases fitting TRBD2. Germline-derived CDR1 and CDR2 are SGHDN and FVKESK. Trimming removed 4 bases from V and 3 bases from J; junction bases left unmatched: 14. The CDR3 consists of 19 residues. DNA of the CDR3: TGTGCCAGCAGCCCTCCCTTTGCTCCGACTAGCGGGGGGGGCTACGAGCAGTACTTC. Translation gives CASSPPFAPTSGGGYEQYF.

The gene calls are TRBV7-8 and TRBJ2-2; TRBD1 matches at 12 bases. The V gene end was trimmed by 7 bases and the J gene end by 6 bases; junction bases not matched to a gene: 6. This CDR3 region has 15 residues. From germline, CDR1 is SGHVS and CDR2 FQNEAQ. CDR3 amino acids: CASITGTGGAGELFF. Here the CDR3 DNA reads TGTGCCAGCATAACCGGGACAGGGGGCGCCGGGGAGCTGTTTTTT.

The chain links TRBV7-9 to TRBJ1-1; D possibly corresponds to TRBD1 (6 bases). The CDR3 sequence is 15 residues long. From germline, CDR1 is SEHNR and CDR2 FQNEAQ (reference sequence). V was clipped by 0 bases and J by 5 bases, with 13 bases between them. The CDR3 sequence is CASSLAPGGRTEAFF. The CDR3 nucleotides are TGTGCCAGCAGCTTAGCCCCGGGGGGCAGGACTGAAGCTTTCTTT.

The rearrangement joins TRBV13 to TRBJ2-7; 10 positions agree with TRBD1. This CDR3 spans 16 amino acids. The V and J ends lost 4 bases and 2 bases, in that order; junction bases with no gene match: 8. Germline V CDR1 and CDR2: PRHDT, FYEKMQ (reference sequence). The CDR3 coding sequence is TGTGCCAGCAGCTCCTCCCGGGACAGGGGACCCTACGAGCAGTACTTC. Encoded protein: CASSSSRDRGPYEQYF.

The chain joins TRBV7-8 to TRBJ2-2, with D unresolved. V was trimmed by 1 base and J by 6 bases, leaving 6 bases between them. Germline CDR1 is SGHVS and CDR2 is FQNEAQ. This CDR3 comprises 13 residues. The CDR3, as DNA: TGTGCCAGCAGCTTAGTTCGGGCCGGGGAGCTGTTTTTT. Protein product: CASSLVRAGELFF.

This chain connects TRBV18 to TRBJ2-2; D is undetermined. The CDR3 consists of 15 residues. Trimming removed 2 bases at V and 6 bases at J, with 13 bases between. The germline V gene has CDR1 KGHSH and CDR2 LQKENI. The CDR3 nucleotides read TGTGCCAGCTCACCAGATCCGGGTTCGGCCGGGGAGCTGTTTTTT. It specifies CASSPDPGSAGELFF.

On this clone: No conserved phenylalanine or tryptophan ends this CDR3, so it is likely a read error. V gene TRBV15 combines with J gene TRBJ2-2; unclear D gene. Trimming removed 4 bases at V and 1 base at J, with 10 bases between. Germline V lookup: CDR1 LNHNV, CDR2 YYDKDF (reference sequence). This CDR3 is 15 amino acids long. CDR3 sequence: CATSIHDWNTGELFS. The CDR3 DNA is TGTGCCACCAGCATCCACGACTGGAACACCGGGGAGCTGTTTTCT.

V is TRBV15 and J is TRBJ1-5; 10 bases align to TRBD1. This CDR3 is built from 20 residues. V dropped 5 bases and J dropped 0; count of bases not matched to a gene: 16. CDR1 and CDR2 (germline): LNHNV, YYDKDF (reference sequence). This chain's CDR3 is CATSGQLDRGRIYSNQPQHF. DNA for the CDR3: TGTGCCACCAGCGGACAACTTGACAGGGGGCGAATTTATAGCAATCAGCCCCAGCATTTT.

The chain carries TRBV30 and TRBJ2-7; D not certain. Per germline, CDR1 GTSNPN and CDR2 SVGIG (reference sequence). The ends were cut back, 0 bases at V and 5 bases at J, with 11 bases in the middle. The CDR3 is made up of 13 amino acids. The CDR3: CAWSVGTSDEQYF. The CDR3 DNA reads as TGTGCCTGGAGTGTAGGAACCAGCGACGAGCAGTACTTC.

The rearrangement joins TRBV5-4 to TRBJ1-2, with D tentatively TRBD1 (5 bases). The V gene lost 4 bases and the J gene lost 8 bases, with 21 bases spanning the gap. The length of the CDR3 is 15 residues. Germline lookup yields CDR1 SGHNT and CDR2 YYREEE (reference sequence). CDR3 nucleotide sequence: TGTGCCAGCAGCCCCGGGGGGACGTATCCGGGGGGCTACACCTTC. Its translation: CASSPGGTYPGGYTF.